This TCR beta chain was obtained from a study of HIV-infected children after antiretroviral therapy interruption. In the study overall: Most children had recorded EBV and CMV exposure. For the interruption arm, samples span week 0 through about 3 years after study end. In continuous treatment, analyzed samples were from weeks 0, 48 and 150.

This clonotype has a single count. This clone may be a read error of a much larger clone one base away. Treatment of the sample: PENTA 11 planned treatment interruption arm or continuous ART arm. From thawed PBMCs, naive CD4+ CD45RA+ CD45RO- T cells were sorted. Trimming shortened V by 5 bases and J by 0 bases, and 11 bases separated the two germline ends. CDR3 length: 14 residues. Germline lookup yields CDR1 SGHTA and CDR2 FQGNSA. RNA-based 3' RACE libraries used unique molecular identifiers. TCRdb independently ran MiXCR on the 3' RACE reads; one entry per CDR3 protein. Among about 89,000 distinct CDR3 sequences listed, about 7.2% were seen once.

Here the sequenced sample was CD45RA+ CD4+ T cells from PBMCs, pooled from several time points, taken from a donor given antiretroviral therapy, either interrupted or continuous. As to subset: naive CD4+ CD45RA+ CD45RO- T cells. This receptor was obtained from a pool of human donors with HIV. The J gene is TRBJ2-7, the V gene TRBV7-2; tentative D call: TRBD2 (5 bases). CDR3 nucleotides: TGTGCCAGCAGCATAGACTACACCTCCTACGAGCAGTACTTC. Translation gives CASSIDYTSYEQYF.